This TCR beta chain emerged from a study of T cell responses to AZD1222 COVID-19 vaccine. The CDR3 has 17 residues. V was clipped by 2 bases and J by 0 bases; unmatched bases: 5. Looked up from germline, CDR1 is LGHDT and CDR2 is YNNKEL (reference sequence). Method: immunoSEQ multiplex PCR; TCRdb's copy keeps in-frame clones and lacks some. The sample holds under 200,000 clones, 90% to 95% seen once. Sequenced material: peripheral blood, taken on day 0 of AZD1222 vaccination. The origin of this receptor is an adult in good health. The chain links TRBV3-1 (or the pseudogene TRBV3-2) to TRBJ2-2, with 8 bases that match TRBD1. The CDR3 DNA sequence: TGTGCCAGCAGCCAATACTCACAGGGGGCGAACACCGGGGAGCTGTTTTTT. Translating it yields CASSQYSQGANTGELFF.